This T cell receptor beta chain was recovered during a study of identical twins. This clonotype was seen a handful of times. Its target is unknown. Template switching, a step in the protocol, added a universal primer site, and cDNA carried unique molecular identifiers. Each CDR3 protein gets one entry after TCRdb re-called the 5' RACE reads with MiXCR. The repertoire has roughly 250,000 distinct CDR3 sequences, about an eighth of them found once; the top ten carry 8.8%. The study, taken as a whole, reports: Cord blood beta clonotypes present at high abundance carried fewer insertions; no such pattern appeared in memory repertoires. Surplus twin overlap in beta out-of-frame sequences was less pronounced.

The V end was cut by 3 bases, the J end by 14 bases, with 14 bases between. CDR3 length: 12 amino acids. The germline V gene encodes CDR1 ENHRY and CDR2 SYGVKD. Source material: memory (CD45RO+) T cells sorted from blood. The TCR sequence derives from a woman between 18 and 29 years old in good health. V is TRBV10-3 and J is TRBJ2-1; possible D gene TRBD1, 5 bases. This CDR3 reads CAISEIQGREFF. The CDR3 DNA sequence: TGTGCCATCAGTGAAATTCAGGGCAGAGAGTTCTTC.